The rows below give T cell receptor beta chains drawn from one sample of a study of blood T cell repertoires in COVID-19. TCRdb keeps only in-frame clones here, not all; method: immunoSEQ multiplex PCR. The sample yields about 190,000 clones, about 86% seen once. What was sequenced was peripheral blood. The source is a woman aged 18-35 years who had recovered from COVID-19. CDR3s include the opening cysteine and the closing phenylalanine or tryptophan. D genes are given only for firm matches. A row's size may be missing; if present it is once, few, many or a size class.

size	D	V	J	length	DNA	CDR3
few	TRBD2	TRBV6-4	TRBJ2-3	14	TGTGCCAGCAGTGACATCGCGGGGGCAGATACGCAGTATTTT	CASSDIAGADTQYF
-	TRBD1	TRBV7-9	TRBJ1-1	14	TGTGCCAGCAGCTTAGGGGACAGGAACACTGAAGCTTTCTTT	CASSLGDRNTEAFF
-	TRBD1	TRBV19	TRBJ1-1	14	TGTGCCAGTACACCGACAGGGAAGAACACTGAAGCTTTCTTT	CASTPTGKNTEAFF
-	TRBD1	TRBV27	TRBJ2-7	14	TGTGCCAGCCGAATCGGGACAGGGTCCCTCGAGCAGTACTTC	CASRIGTGSLEQYF
-	-	TRBV5-1	TRBJ2-2	15	TGCGCCAGCAGCTTGAAGGCGGAGAACACCGGGGAGCTGTTTTTT	CASSLKAENTGELFF
-	TRBD2	TRBV27	TRBJ2-3	15	TGTGCCAGCAGTTTTAGCGGGAGGAGGACAGATACGCAGTATTTT	CASSFSGRRTDTQYF
few	-	TRBV4-3	TRBJ1-6	17	TGCGCCAGCAGCCGTTTTTCGGGAAGCTCCTATAATTCACCCCTCCACTTT	CASSRFSGSSYNSPLHF
-	TRBD1	TRBV27	TRBJ2-3	15	TGTGCCAGCAGTCCGGCGGGACAGGGGGACGATACGCAGTATTTT	CASSPAGQGDDTQYF
-	-	TRBV5-1	TRBJ1-5	14	TGCGCCAGCAGCCCGGGCAGCGGGAGTCAGCCCCAGCATTTT	CASSPGSGSQPQHF
-	TRBD1	TRBV19	TRBJ1-1	14	TGTGCCAGCCACCATGGGACAGTGAACACTGAAGCTTTCTTT	CASHHGTVNTEAFF
-	TRBD2	TRBV4-1	TRBJ2-3	15	TGCGCCAGCAGCCATAGTGCGGGGGACACAGATACGCAGTATTTT	CASSHSAGDTDTQYF
-	-	TRBV7-6	TRBJ1-1	16	TGTGCCAGCAGCCAAACCCCCGGGGGAATGAACACTGAAGCTTTCTTT	CASSQTPGGMNTEAFF
-	TRBD2	TRBV4-3	TRBJ2-5	18	TGCGCCAGCAGCCAAGATTTGGCTAGCGGGGGGCTCCAAGAGACCCAGTACTTC	CASSQDLASGGLQETQYF
-	TRBD1	TRBV6-4	TRBJ2-3	16	TGTGCCAGCAGTGACTCGAGGGGGACAGGGACAGATACGCAGTATTTT	CASSDSRGTGTDTQYF
-	-	TRBV12-5	TRBJ1-1	13	TGTGCTAGTGGCACCGGGTTAGCGTCTGAAGCTTTCTTT	CASGTGLASEAFF
-	-	TRBV29-1	TRBJ1-1	14	TGCAGCGTTGTTAGTAGAGGGTTTCGCGGTGAAGCTTTCTTT	CSVVSRGFRGEAFF
-	-	TRBV7-9	TRBJ2-3	15	TGTGCCAGCAGCTTAGCATCCGGGGGAGCAGATACGCAGTATTTT	CASSLASGGADTQYF
-	-	TRBV15	TRBJ1-5	16	TGTGCCACCAGCAGAGGCCTCCGGGATAGCAATCAGCCCCAGCATTTT	CATSRGLRDSNQPQHF
-	TRBD1	TRBV9	TRBJ1-3	11	TGTGCCAGCAGTCCGGACAGGGAGATATATTTT	CASSPDREIYF
-	-	TRBV30	TRBJ1-2	10	TGTGCCTGGGAGAACGATGGCTACACCTTC	CAWENDGYTF
-	TRBD2	TRBV20-1	TRBJ2-1	17	TGCAGTGCTAGTTTCCTAGCGGGAGCACTTTCCTACAATGAGCAGTTCTTC	CSASFLAGALSYNEQFF
-	-	TRBV1	TRBJ1-2	12	TGCACCAGCAGCCAAGCGAACTATGGCTACACCTTC	CTSSQANYGYTF
-	TRBD2	TRBV25-1	TRBJ2-3	15	TGTGCCAGCAGTCTAGCGGGAGGGAGCACAGATACGCAGTATTTT	CASSLAGGSTDTQYF
-	-	TRBV3-1/TRBV3-2	TRBJ1-5	14	TGTGCCAGCAGCCAAGGGTCAGGCAATCAGCCCCAGCATTTT	CASSQGSGNQPQHF
once	TRBD2	TRBV24-1	TRBJ2-1	16	TGTGCCACCAGTGGTAAGACTAGCGGGAGAGACTGGGAGCAGTTCTTC	CATSGKTSGRDWEQFF
-	TRBD1	TRBV5-1	TRBJ1-1	13	TGCGCCAGCAGCTTAACAGGGGACACTGAAGCTTTCTTT	CASSLTGDTEAFF
-	-	TRBV5-6	TRBJ1-2	15	TGTGCCAGCAGCTTGTTCTGGGAGTCTAACTATGGCTACACCTTC	CASSLFWESNYGYTF
-	TRBD2	TRBV4-3	TRBJ2-5	15	TGCGCCAGCAGCCAAGATCGACTAGCGGGAGAGACCCAGTACTTC	CASSQDRLAGETQYF
-	TRBD1	TRBV5-1	TRBJ1-2	12	TGCGCCAGCCGACAGGGGTCCTATGGCTACACCTTC	CASRQGSYGYTF
-	-	TRBV5-1	TRBJ2-2	16	TGCGCCAGCAGCTTGGATTCTAGCATTGGCACCGGGGAGCTGTTTTTT	CASSLDSSIGTGELFF
few	-	TRBV7-8	TRBJ1-2	13	TGTGCCAGCAGCCCACAGGGAGCGTATGGCTACACCTTC	CASSPQGAYGYTF
-	TRBD1	TRBV7-9	TRBJ1-1	18	TGTGCCAGCAGCCCACGACAGGGGGCGTCTCTCAGGAACACTGAAGCTTTCTTT	CASSPRQGASLRNTEAFF
-	-	TRBV7-3	TRBJ2-1	13	TGTGCCAGCAGCCGAGGCCCCCGGAATGAGCAGTTCTTC	CASSRGPRNEQFF
-	-	TRBV12-3/TRBV12-4	TRBJ1-1	13	TGTGCCAGCAGTTTGGCGGCCGGCACTGAAGCTTTCTTT	CASSLAAGTEAFF
-	-	TRBV6-4	TRBJ2-2	12	TGTGCCAGCAGTGAGGAGACCGGGGAGCTGTTTTTT	CASSEETGELFF
once	-	TRBV5-1	TRBJ2-1	14	TGCGCCAGCAGCGTTGGACTGAACAGGGACGAGCAGTTCTTC	CASSVGLNRDEQFF
-	-	TRBV5-1	TRBJ2-2	15	TGCGCCAGCAGCCCAACCAGGGGCGACACCGGGGAGCTGTTTTTT	CASSPTRGDTGELFF
-	TRBD1	TRBV7-3	TRBJ1-1	14	TGTGCCAGCAGCTTATGGCAGGGGGCTGTTGAAGCTTTCTTT	CASSLWQGAVEAFF
-	-	TRBV7-6	TRBJ2-1	15	TGTGCCAGCAGCTTAGATGAGGCTACCTACAATGAGCAGTTCTTC	CASSLDEATYNEQFF
-	-	TRBV2	TRBJ1-2	14	TGTGCCAGCAGGGGGGCAGTAGCTAACTATGGCTACACCTTC	CASRGAVANYGYTF
-	-	TRBV5-6	TRBJ2-3	18	TGTGCCAGCAGCACAGGGACAGTGGGGAGGAGGGTCGCAGATACGCAGTATTTT	CASSTGTVGRRVADTQYF
-	TRBD2	TRBV7-2	TRBJ2-3	16	TGTGCCAGCAGCTTAGCAAGGACTAGCGGTACAGATACGCAGTATTTT	CASSLARTSGTDTQYF
once	-	TRBV27	TRBJ1-1	18	TGTGCCAGCAGTACCTATGATCCAGGGGTTTCCCTTAACACTGAAGCTTTCTTT	CASSTYDPGVSLNTEAFF
-	-	TRBV7-8	TRBJ1-2	10	TGTGCCACGGGGAAAGGTGGCTACACCTTC	CATGKGGYTF
-	TRBD1	TRBV24-1	TRBJ2-2	14	TGTGCGACCACGGAGACAGGGATGTTCGGGGAGCTGTTTTTT	CATTETGMFGELFF
-	-	TRBV18	TRBJ1-5	13	TGTGCCAGCTCCCTCAACGAGGGCCAGCCCCAGCATTTT	CASSLNEGQPQHF
-	-	TRBV7-2	TRBJ2-1	12	TGTGCCAGCAGCCCCCTCTACAATGAGCAGTTCTTC	CASSPLYNEQFF
-	TRBD2	TRBV3-1/TRBV3-2	TRBJ2-7	19	TGTGCCAGCAGCCAAGATAGAAAAAGCGGGGGCCCTCGGAGCTACGAGCAGTACTTC	CASSQDRKSGGPRSYEQYF
-	-	TRBV5-4	TRBJ1-4	16	TGTGCCAGCAGCGGCACGCCCACCGCAACTAATGAAAAACTGTTTTTT	CASSGTPTATNEKLFF
-	-	TRBV7-9	TRBJ2-2	15	TGTGCCAGCAGACTCCAAGGGGTGAACACCGGGGAGCTGTTTTTT	CASRLQGVNTGELFF
once	TRBD1	TRBV6-5	TRBJ1-1	16	TGTGCCAGCAGTTACGGATACAGGGGGCGCAACACTGAAGCTTTCTTT	CASSYGYRGRNTEAFF
-	-	TRBV27	TRBJ1-1	14	TGTGCCAGCAGTTTAACGGGGGAAAACACTGAAGCTTTCTTT	CASSLTGENTEAFF
-	TRBD2	TRBV13	TRBJ2-5	14	TGTGCCAGCAGCTTAGCGGGGGGGGTCGAGACCCAGTACTTC	CASSLAGGVETQYF
few	TRBD1	TRBV7-2	TRBJ1-1	17	TGTGCCAGCAGTTCGTTTCCCAGGGGGCGCAGGAACACTGAAGCTTTCTTT	CASSSFPRGRRNTEAFF